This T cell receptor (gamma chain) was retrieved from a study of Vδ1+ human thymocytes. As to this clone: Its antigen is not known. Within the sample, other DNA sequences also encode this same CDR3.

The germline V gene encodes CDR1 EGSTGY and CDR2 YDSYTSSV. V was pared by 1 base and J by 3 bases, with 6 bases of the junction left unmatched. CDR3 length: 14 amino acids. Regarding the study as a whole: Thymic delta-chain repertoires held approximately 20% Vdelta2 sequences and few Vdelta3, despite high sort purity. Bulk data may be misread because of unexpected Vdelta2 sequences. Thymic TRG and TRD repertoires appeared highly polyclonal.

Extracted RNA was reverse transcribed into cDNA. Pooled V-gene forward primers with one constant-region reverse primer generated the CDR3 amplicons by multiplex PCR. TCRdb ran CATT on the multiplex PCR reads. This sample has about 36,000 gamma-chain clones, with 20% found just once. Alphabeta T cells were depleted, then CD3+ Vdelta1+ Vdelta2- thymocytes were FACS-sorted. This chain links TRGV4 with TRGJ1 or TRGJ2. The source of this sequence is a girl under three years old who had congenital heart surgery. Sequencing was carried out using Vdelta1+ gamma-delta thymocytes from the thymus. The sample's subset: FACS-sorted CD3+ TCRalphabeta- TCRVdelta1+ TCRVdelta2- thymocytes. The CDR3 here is CATWDGPSYYKKLF. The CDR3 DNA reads TGTGCCACCTGGGATGGCCCTTCTTATTATAAGAAACTCTTT.